This T cell receptor (beta chain) originates from a study of blood T cell repertoires in COVID-19. Clones were read by immunoSEQ multiplex PCR, and TCRdb kept only the in-frame ones, dropping some. This sample carries about 180,000 clones, 75% to 90% of them seen once, and the ten largest clones take around 3%. V gave up 8 bases and J gave up 0 bases, with 7 bases separating them. Germline CDR1 reads MDHEN; CDR2 reads SYDVKM. There are 12 residues in the CDR3. This chain joins TRBV28 and TRBJ1-1; D unresolved. The sequence was collected from a man aged 60 to 75 with acute or convalescent COVID-19. Sample: peripheral blood. In nucleotides, the CDR3 is TGTGCCAGCGGCCAGTTGAACACTGAAGCTTTCTTT. Translating it yields CASGQLNTEAFF.